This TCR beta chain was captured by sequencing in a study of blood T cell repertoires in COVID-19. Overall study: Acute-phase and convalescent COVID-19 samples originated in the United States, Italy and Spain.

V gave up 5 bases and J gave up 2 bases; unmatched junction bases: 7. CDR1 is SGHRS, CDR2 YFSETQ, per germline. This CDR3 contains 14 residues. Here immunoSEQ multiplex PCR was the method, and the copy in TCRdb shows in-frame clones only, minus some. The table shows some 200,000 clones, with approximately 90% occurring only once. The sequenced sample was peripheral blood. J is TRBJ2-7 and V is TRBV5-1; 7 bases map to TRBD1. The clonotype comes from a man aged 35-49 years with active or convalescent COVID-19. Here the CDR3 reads CASRLTGQTYEQYF. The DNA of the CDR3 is TGCGCCAGCAGACTGACGGGACAGACCTACGAGCAGTACTTC.